A selection of T cell receptor beta chains follows, all from one sample in a study of T-cell reconstitution after alpha-beta-depleted transplantation in children. TCRdb independently ran MiXCR on the PCR reads; one entry per CDR3 protein. The repertoire holds hundreds of thousands of distinct CDR3 sequences, with about 17% as singletons. The specimen was PBMCs from the stem cell graft donor, collected from the stem cell graft. These receptors were taken from a human donor who donated a stem cell graft to a child with acute lymphoblastic leukemia. Both conserved end residues are trimmed from each CDR3. Rows give clone size only sometimes, using once, few, many, or a class for an expanded clone.

abundance | j_gene | v_gene | CDR3aa
. | TRBJ2-7 | TRBV30 | AWSVRTSGVYEQY
few | TRBJ2-1 | TRBV15 | ATSWTGTGTNEQF
. | TRBJ1-1 | TRBV4-1 | ASSQKTGWSSEAF
many | TRBJ2-1 | TRBV7-3 | ASSRASYNEQF
. | TRBJ2-1 | TRBV5-1 | ASRYGTSGSGNEQF
. | TRBJ1-2 | TRBV20-1 | SARDPGLGSYGYT
. | TRBJ2-3 | TRBV5-1 | ASSLAAASTDTQY
few | TRBJ1-1 | TRBV10-3 | AISELKQKNTEAF
few | TRBJ1-2 | TRBV27 | ASSFMTISGTGYGYT
. | TRBJ2-7 | TRBV19 | ASSNSPGEQY
. | TRBJ2-3 | TRBV5-6 | ASSLMVRADTQY
. | TRBJ1-2 | TRBV5-1 | ASSWIGTGSLSDGYT
. | TRBJ2-7 | TRBV20-1 | SARVGRKAYEQY
few | TRBJ2-1 | TRBV3-1 | ASSQALRINEQF
. | TRBJ1-2 | TRBV12-3/TRBV12-4 | ASSFGQPYGYT
. | TRBJ2-5 | TRBV12-3/TRBV12-4 | ASSPPGQGFQETQY
. | TRBJ2-1 | TRBV9 | ASSVEWDQQYNEQF
. | TRBJ1-1 | TRBV5-1 | ASSLAAPEDTEAF
. | TRBJ2-3 | TRBV7-7 | ASSEGLFSTDTQY
once | TRBJ2-7 | TRBV20-1 | GLQSSYEQY
. | TRBJ2-1 | TRBV3-1 | ASSNGLGAGEQF
. | TRBJ1-1 | TRBV7-3 | ASSLMGGHEAF
. | TRBJ1-5 | TRBV12-2 | ASRAASVDQPQH
few | TRBJ1-6 | TRBV12-3/TRBV12-4 | ASSQGQGWNSPLH
few | TRBJ2-7 | TRBV19 | ASSIDPGQVYEQY
few | TRBJ2-7 | TRBV14 | ASSQVMGSYEQY
. | TRBJ2-7 | TRBV5-1 | ASSSPTSAYEQY